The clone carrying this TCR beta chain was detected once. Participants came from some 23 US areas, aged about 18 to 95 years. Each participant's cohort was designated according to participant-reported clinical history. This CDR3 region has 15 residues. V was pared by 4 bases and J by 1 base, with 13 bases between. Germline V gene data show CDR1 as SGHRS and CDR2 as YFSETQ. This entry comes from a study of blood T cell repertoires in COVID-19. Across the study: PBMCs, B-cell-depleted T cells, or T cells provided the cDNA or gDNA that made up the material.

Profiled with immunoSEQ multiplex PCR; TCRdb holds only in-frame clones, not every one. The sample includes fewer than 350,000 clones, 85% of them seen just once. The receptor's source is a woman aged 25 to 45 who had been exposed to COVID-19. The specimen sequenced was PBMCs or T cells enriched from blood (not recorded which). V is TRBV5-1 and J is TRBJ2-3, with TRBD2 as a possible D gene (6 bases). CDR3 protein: CASSKTSSGTDTQYF. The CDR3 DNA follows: TGCGCCAGCAGCAAAACTAGCTCTGGCACAGATACGCAGTATTTT.